One and the same sample provided the 14 T cell receptor beta chains below, sequenced in a study of T cell repertoires in cytomegalovirus infection. One entry per CDR3 protein results from TCRdb running MiXCR on the reads. The sample has around 450,000 distinct CDR3 sequences, about 11% seen once; the top ten hold 10%. The sample consisted of PBMCs. These receptor sequences come from a human donor in good health (CMV status not recorded). Some clones in this sample may be carry-over from other donors' samples.

This clonotype was seen many times. The CDR3 DNA sequence: TGTGCCAGCAGCTTAATCCCTAGCGGTAGCTCCTACAATGAGCAGTTCTTC. It is translated as CASSLIPSGSSYNEQFF. V and J are TRBV7-3 and TRBJ2-1; TRBD2 matches 7 bases. The CDR3 runs to 17 residues. CDR1 is SGHTA, CDR2 FQGTGA, per germline. Trimming cost V 1 base and J 0 bases; bases outside gene matches: 6.

This clonotype was recorded many times. The chain joins TRBV3-1 to TRBJ2-7; 8 nucleotides match TRBD2. The CDR3 is made up of 13 amino acids. Unmatched junction bases numbered 3, after V lost 4 bases and J lost 4 bases. CDR1 is LGHDT, CDR2 YNNKEL, per germline (reference sequence). The CDR3 reads CASSRRGAYEQYF. CDR3 nucleotides: TGTGCCAGCAGCCGGCGGGGGGCTTACGAGCAGTACTTC.

This clonotype was recorded at least ten times. The rearrangement joins TRBV24-1 to TRBJ1-5; D possibly corresponds to TRBD1 (5 bases). The CDR3 runs to 15 residues. The germline V and J ends were trimmed by 5 bases and 1 base, with 11 bases remaining between them. From germline, CDR1 is KGHDR and CDR2 SFDVKD. The CDR3 nucleotides read TGTGCCACCAGTGTCAGTGGGGGAAGCAATCAGCCCCAGCATTTT. Its protein is CATSVSGGSNQPQHF.

This clonotype was picked up many times. This chain links TRBV24-1 with TRBJ1-3; no reliable D call. From germline, CDR1 is KGHDR and CDR2 SFDVKD. This CDR3 comprises 11 residues. V was cut by 2 bases and J by 7 bases, with 2 bases left in between. CDR3 coding DNA: TGTGCCACCAGTGATTGGAACACCATATATTTT. This sequence encodes CATSDWNTIYF.

This clonotype was detected many times. V and J are TRBV11-2 and TRBJ1-3; 10 nucleotides match TRBD1. CDR3 length: 15 residues. J lost 8 bases, V lost 4 bases, and 8 bases had no gene match. Germline CDR1 SGHAT, CDR2 FQNNGV. CDR3 nucleotide sequence: TGTGCCAGCAGCTCCCCGACAGGGGGCATTTACACCATATATTTT. Its translation is CASSSPTGGIYTIYF.

In its sample, this clonotype was seen many times. The chain links TRBV7-2 to TRBJ2-1; TRBD1 agrees at 7 bases. V shed 5 bases, J shed 1 base, and the junction held 5 bases outside the gene matches. The CDR3 has 15 amino acids. Germline lookup yields CDR1 SGHTA and CDR2 FQGNSA. This CDR3 is CASSPTGTSYNEQFF. The CDR3 coding sequence is TGTGCCAGCAGCCCGACAGGGACGTCCTACAATGAGCAGTTCTTC.

This chain connects TRBV10-3 to TRBJ1-5; no reliable D call. V dropped 3 bases and J dropped 7 bases, with 7 bases sitting between them. The CDR3 has 12 residues. CDR1 is ENHRY, CDR2 SYGVKD, per germline. The CDR3 nucleotides are TGTGCCATCAGTGATGAAGGACAGCCCCAGCATTTT. The encoded protein is CAISDEGQPQHF.

CDR3 residues: CASSVFRGSTGELFF. In DNA form, the CDR3 reads TGTGCCAGCAGCGTTTTTCGGGGATCCACCGGGGAGCTGTTTTTT. The chain joins TRBV9 to TRBJ2-2; possibly TRBD2 for D (5 bases). The CDR3 sequence is 15 residues long. The germline gives CDR1 SGDLS, CDR2 YYNGEE. Trimming removed 2 bases at V and 4 bases at J, with 12 bases between.

The chain carries TRBV28 and TRBJ1-5, with D perhaps TRBD1 (6 bases). Trimming stripped 7 bases from V and 4 bases from J, with 17 bases between. This CDR3 is 15 amino acids long. Looked up from germline, CDR1 is MDHEN and CDR2 is SYDVKM. The DNA of the CDR3 is TGTGCCAGCACCCTTAGGGGGGCACTAAATCAGCCCCAGCATTTT. Translating gives CASTLRGALNQPQHF.

V and J are TRBV5-1 and TRBJ1-4; D might be TRBD1 (5 bases). V lost 0 bases to trimming and J lost 6 bases, with 9 bases between them. The CDR3 has 14 amino acids. Germline V gene sequence: CDR1 SGHRS, CDR2 YFSETQ. CDR3 protein: CASSLEGRDEKLFF. CDR3 sequence (DNA): TGCGCCAGCAGCTTGGAGGGGAGGGATGAAAAACTGTTTTTT. Variable domain in full (rest from reference TRBV5-1 and TRBJ1-4): KAGVTQTPRYLIKTRGQQVTLSCSPISGHRSVSWYQQTPGQGLQFLFEYFSETQRNKGNFPGRFSGRQFSNSRSEMNVSTLELGDSALYLCASSLEGRDEKLFFGSGTQLSVL.

In its sample, this clonotype was seen many times. This rearrangement joins TRBV6-1 to TRBJ2-5; 8 bases agree with TRBD1. The CDR3 sequence is 16 residues long. V was pared by 8 bases and J by 7 bases, with 18 bases of the junction left unmatched. The V gene's germline CDR1 is MNHNS and CDR2 SASEGT. The CDR3 here is CASSVVRTGPRRTQYF. In DNA form, the CDR3 reads TGTGCCAGCTCTGTTGTTCGGACAGGGCCGAGGAGGACCCAGTACTTC.

This clonotype was counted between two and nine times. The V gene is TRBV6-5, the J gene TRBJ2-5; 8 bases line up with TRBD1. V dropped 4 bases and J dropped 3; count of bases not matched to a gene: 4. CDR1 is MNHEY, CDR2 SVGAGI, per germline. This CDR3 spans 14 amino acids. The CDR3 region has the DNA TGTGCCAGCAGTTGGGGACAGGCAGAAGAGACCCAGTACTTC. It yields the protein CASSWGQAEETQYF.

This chain connects TRBV20-1 to TRBJ2-3, with D maybe TRBD2 (6 bases). The length of the CDR3 is 15 residues. V was clipped by 0 bases and J by 5 bases, with 15 bases between them. The germline V gene has CDR1 DFQATT and CDR2 SNEGSKA (reference sequence). The CDR3 reads CSAREGGGGEDTQYF. The CDR3 DNA reads TGCAGTGCTAGAGAGGGGGGAGGAGGAGAAGATACGCAGTATTTT.

This clonotype was counted many times. The chain joins TRBV12-3 or TRBV12-4 to TRBJ1-1; D may be TRBD1 (6 bases). The CDR3 is 11 amino acids. The V end lost 8 bases, the J end lost 8 bases, and 12 bases lay between the germline ends. The CDR3 here is CASRGHREAFF. The DNA for the CDR3 is TGTGCCAGCCGGGGACACAGGGAAGCTTTCTTT.